Below are 5 T cell receptor beta chains sequenced from a single sample in a study of shared clonotypes between healthy human individuals. Sequenced by immunoSEQ multiplex PCR; TCRdb stores in-frame clones only, minus some. The table includes 2 million to 2.5 million clones, approximately 95% detected once. Specimen: naive CD4+ T cells from PBMCs. Subset meaning: CD45RA+ positively selected. Receptors were obtained from a man aged 18 to 30 in good health. Some clones in this sample may be carry-over from other donors' samples.

CDR3 bases: TGTGCCAGCGCGGGGGCGGGACGACCCACAGATACGCAGTATTTT. Translating it yields CASAGAGRPTDTQYF. The chain combines TRBV28 with TRBJ2-3, with D possibly being TRBD2 (7 bases). The CDR3 has 15 amino acids. Looked up from germline, CDR1 is MDHEN and CDR2 is SYDVKM. V was shortened by 8 bases and J by 2 bases, with 17 bases between the two germline ends.

The chain carries TRBV19 and TRBJ1-3; no definite D call. The CDR3 has 16 amino acids. V shed 3 bases and J shed 0 bases, with 12 bases lying between them. Germline V gene sequence: CDR1 LNHDA, CDR2 SQIVND (reference sequence). The chain's CDR3 is CASSMVTSDSGNTIYF. The CDR3 nucleotides read TGTGCCAGTAGTATGGTGACGTCTGACTCTGGAAACACCATATATTTT.

This chain joins TRBV7-9 and TRBJ2-7; D unclear. Germline assignment: CDR1 SEHNR and CDR2 FQNEAQ (reference sequence). The CDR3 totals 15 residues. The V end was cut by 1 base, the J end by 3 bases, with 13 bases between. The CDR3 region has the DNA TGTGCCAGCAGCTTAGAATCGGGTCCCATCTACGAGCAGTACTTC. Amino acid sequence: CASSLESGPIYEQYF.

The chain combines TRBV27 with TRBJ1-4; no clear D. Trimming cost V 7 bases and J 0 bases, with 6 bases left between them. This CDR3 is 13 amino acids long. Per germline, CDR1 MNHEY and CDR2 SMNVEV (reference sequence). As DNA, the CDR3 is TGTGCCAGCACAAGCTCAACTAATGAAAAACTGTTTTTT. Its translation is CASTSSTNEKLFF.

This chain joins TRBV6-6 and TRBJ2-5; D call uncertain. The DNA end favors TRBJ2-7, so the J call may be wrong. Germline V CDR1 and CDR2: MNHNY, SVGAGI (reference sequence). The length of the CDR3 is 14 residues. The CDR3 bases are TGTGCCAGCACTGACTCTCCTGGGGTATACGAGCAGTACTTC. Protein sequence: CASTDSPGVYEQYF.